This T cell receptor (beta chain) was sequenced in a study of beta chain features in type 1 diabetes. TCRB transcripts that were expressed got sequenced, as all of the isolated RNA had been reverse transcribed. The assay was immunoSEQ multiplex PCR, and TCRdb's table has in-frame clones only and misses some. This repertoire shows over 700,000 clones, around a sixth found once; its top ten account for 0.02% to 0.03%. The germline gives CDR1 MNHEY, CDR2 SVGAGI. The CDR3 loop spans 16 amino acids. With V trimmed by 4 bases and J by 4 bases, 8 bases remained unmatched. The sequenced material came from naive CD4+ T cells from blood. The source is a woman aged 18 to 35 in good health. The chain recombines TRBV6-5 with TRBJ2-1, with 9 positions matching TRBD1. The CDR3 DNA follows: TGTGCCAGCAGTTCGTCCGGGACAGGGATATACAATGAGCAGTTCTTC. This codes for CASSSSGTGIYNEQFF.